A selection of T cell receptor beta chains follows, all from one sample in a study of identical twins. In TCRdb, the 5' RACE reads were re-called with MiXCR into one record per CDR3 protein. In the table there are a few hundred thousand distinct CDR3 sequences, about 18% of which are singletons. Sequencing used naive T cells sorted from blood. The receptors shown here come from a man over 45 in good health. Both conserved end residues are part of each CDR3.

TRBV20-1	CSARPSGVGYTF
TRBV20-1	CSARSGANVLTF
TRBV5-1	CASSLGGRSSYEQYF
TRBV20-1	CSAIPAGLMNTEAFF
TRBV3-1	CASERGTNTGELFF
TRBV10-3	CAISADRAGGNSPLHF
TRBV25-1	CASSEQGSHKETQYF
TRBV10-3	CAIKGDGYTF
TRBV4-3	CASSQYVRGDTEAFF
TRBV18	CASSPPYRLTDTQYF
TRBV20-1	CSATLPGGLNQPQHF
TRBV11-2	CASSPIYRGRTGTDTQYF
TRBV7-6	CASSLGSYYSNTGELFF
TRBV28	CASRDPRDTEAFF
TRBV4-3	CASSQELKRELPYEQYF
TRBV9	CASSGTGRGNEQFF
TRBV29-1	CSVEDWGGAGGGTEAFF
TRBV20-1	CSATDSRTSVYNEQFF
TRBV27	CASTWTGETNSPLHF
TRBV4-2	CASSQDASGSTDTQYF
TRBV7-6	CASSLMRGGRNEQFF
TRBV6-5	CASSSVGPSNQPQHF
TRBV28	CASSLRVVSYNEQFF
TRBV10-3	CAISEGLSGANVLTF
TRBV29-1	CSVVGALSYEQYF
TRBV29-1	CSVEAATSGRASEQYF
TRBV4-1	CASSQQDQYEQYF
TRBV10-3	CAISESWLRSTDTQYF
TRBV18	CASSPSFGRRGVSYEQYF
TRBV4-3	CASSQEGARNSPLHF
TRBV12-3/TRBV12-4	CASSLDVSQETQYF
TRBV29-1	CSSKSGFSYNEQFF
TRBV7-2	CASSLATTNYGYTF
TRBV12-3/TRBV12-4	CASSLEIRTVPDTDTQYF
TRBV6-5	CASSYSSGANQPQHF
TRBV4-1	CASSQDGLDIQYF
TRBV29-1	CSVEDGITEAFF
TRBV16	CASSQFGGAGNSPLHF
TRBV6-6	CASGTADNKLFF
TRBV11-2	CASSLSATGGTEAFF
TRBV4-1	CASSMRLGNADTQYF
TRBV7-2	CASSQNAFANTGELFF
TRBV6-1	CASTPTGFSNQPQHF
TRBV20-1	CSAGTNYEQYF
TRBV9	CASSADDSSGSHNEQFF
TRBV20-1	CTLQKTGRSGDTQYF
TRBV13	CASSATLAGHEQYF